The rows below give T cell receptor beta chains drawn from one sample of a study of preoperative IRX-2 immunotherapy in early breast cancer. Data came from immunoSEQ multiplex PCR; TCRdb stores just in-frame clones and leaves some out. The sample has approximately 27,000 clones, more than 80% seen once; the top ten hold 1% to 1.5%. Material: lymph node tissue, obtained after IRX-2 immunotherapy. The receptors stem from a human donor with breast cancer. The CDR3 runs from the conserved cysteine through the conserved F or W. The order of the fields is J gene, D gene, V gene, clone size, CDR3 DNA, CDR3 protein. The D gene is left open where the match is weak. Size is stated for part of the rows, as once, few or many counts, or as a class when the clone is expanded.

>TRBJ1-3|.|TRBV29-1|.
TGCAGCGTCCAAGTGACTGGAAACACCATATATTTT
CSVQVTGNTIYF
>TRBJ1-6|.|TRBV12-5|.
TGTGCCCTCGGTGCCCTAGGTTCACCCCTCCACTTT
CALGALGSPLHF
>TRBJ1-5|TRBD1|TRBV19|.
TGTGCCAGTATGGGACAGGGCCCGCCCCAGCATTTT
CASMGQGPPQHF
>TRBJ1-4|.|TRBV19|few
TGTGCCAGTAGTATGAGCGCAGGGTCGGGTGAAAAACTGTTTTTT
CASSMSAGSGEKLFF
>TRBJ2-7|.|TRBV30|.
TGTGCCTGCCGGGACGGACGAGCCTACGAGCAGTACTTC
CACRDGRAYEQYF
>TRBJ1-5|.|TRBV4-3|.
TGCGCCAGCAGCCAAGATCGGTTACAGAAAAATCAGCCCCAGCATTTT
CASSQDRLQKNQPQHF
>TRBJ1-2|.|TRBV5-1|.
TGCGCCAGCAGCTTGGCCCAGGGGACCGCTAACTATGGCTACACCTTC
CASSLAQGTANYGYTF
>TRBJ2-7|.|TRBV14|.
TGTGCCAGCAGCCAAAGCACAGGTACCGAGCAGTACTTC
CASSQSTGTEQYF
>TRBJ1-1|.|TRBV28|.
TGTGCCAGCAGTGAGGTGAACACTGAAGCTTTCTTT
CASSEVNTEAFF
>TRBJ1-5|.|TRBV6-8|.
TGTGCCATCAGGCCGGCCGACGATCAGCCCCAGCATTTT
CAIRPADDQPQHF
>TRBJ2-5|.|TRBV30|.
TGTGCCTCCGATAGGTGGCAGGGGGAGACCCAGTACTTC
CASDRWQGETQYF
>TRBJ1-6|.|TRBV5-1|.
TGCGCCAGCAGCTTGGAGGGGGGTTCGGATTCACCCCTCCACTTT
CASSLEGGSDSPLHF
>TRBJ1-2|.|TRBV30|.
TGTGCCTGGAGTGTGGGGGCCTATGGCTACACCTTC
CAWSVGAYGYTF
>TRBJ2-2|TRBD2|TRBV7-6|.
TGTGCCAGCAGCTCCCTGGGAGGTAGCGGGAATGTCGGGGAGCTGTTTTTT
CASSSLGGSGNVGELFF
>TRBJ2-5|.|TRBV18|.
TGTGCCAGCTCACCAGCCGCTAGCGAACAAGAGACCCAGTACTTC
CASSPAASEQETQYF
>TRBJ2-7|.|TRBV15|few
TGTGCCACCAGCAGAGATAAGTCGGCCTCAGGGGCCTACGAGCAGTACTTC
CATSRDKSASGAYEQYF
>TRBJ1-2|TRBD1|TRBV6-8|.
TGTGCCACTTGGACAGGAACCTATGGCTACACCTTC
CATWTGTYGYTF
>TRBJ2-2|.|TRBV12-5|.
TGTGCTAGTGGGCTAGGGGATTTCGGGGAGCTGTTTTTT
CASGLGDFGELFF
>TRBJ1-5|.|TRBV6-8|.
TGTGCCAGCAGTGGGCCGGGACACCTTGTGGAAAGCAATCAGCCCCAGCATTTT
CASSGPGHLVESNQPQHF
>TRBJ2-5|.|TRBV11-3|.
TGTGCCAGCAGCTTAAGGTCTCTGGGGGCAGAGACCCAGTACTTC
CASSLRSLGAETQYF
>TRBJ1-5|TRBD1|TRBV12-5|few
TGTGCCAGCACTCAGGGACAGAGCAATCAGCCCCAGCATTTT
CASTQGQSNQPQHF
>TRBJ2-7|TRBD1|TRBV6-8|.
TGTGCCAGCAGTTACCCACCCGGGACAGTCTCCTACGAGCAGTACTTC
CASSYPPGTVSYEQYF
>TRBJ1-1|TRBD1|TRBV6-8|.
TGTGCCAGCAGTTTAGGCGGACAGGGAAGAACTGAAGCTTTCTTT
CASSLGGQGRTEAFF
>TRBJ2-2|TRBD1|TRBV6-7|.
TGTGCCAGCAGCCGGACAGGGACGTCCGGGGAGCTGTTTTTT
CASSRTGTSGELFF
>TRBJ1-1|TRBD1|TRBV15|once
TGTGCCACCAACAGGGACAGGGATAGTGAGCAAGCTTTCTTT
CATNRDRDSEQAFF
>TRBJ2-1|.|TRBV5-1|.
TGCGCCAGCAAGACGGGACTGCGTATATACAATGAGCAGTTCTTC
CASKTGLRIYNEQFF
>TRBJ2-5|.|TRBV7-6|.
TGTGCCAGCAGCTCAACAGGGGCTAGCGGCCAAGAGACCCAGTACTTC
CASSSTGASGQETQYF
>TRBJ2-1|TRBD2|TRBV5-1|.
TGCGCCAGCAGCTTGGAGCCCGGGGGGGCCTCAAGCAATGAGCAGTTCTTC
CASSLEPGGASSNEQFF
>TRBJ1-2|TRBD1|TRBV19|.
TGTGCCAGTAGTCCCTCAGGGACAGCTAACTATGGCTACACCTTC
CASSPSGTANYGYTF
>TRBJ1-3|.|TRBV6-8|few
TGTGCCATCAGACAGACCTCTGGAAACACCATATATTTT
CAIRQTSGNTIYF
>TRBJ2-3|.|TRBV9|.
TGTGCCAGCAGCCAAACCCCACTCAGCACAGATACGCAGTATTTT
CASSQTPLSTDTQYF